This T cell receptor (beta chain) was recovered during a study of T cells in Graves' hyperthyroidism and ophthalmopathy. General study findings and limits: Blood also carried most thyroid clonotypes expanded above 0.001.

Patients showing uncontrolled infection, other autoimmune disease, pregnancy or lactation were ineligible. Many counts were recorded for this clonotype. Antigen: not known. Amplification yielded TCR beta CDR3 regions, with RNA transcripts as the source. HTBI primers were employed in a first-round RT-PCR of the TCR CDR3. TCRdb re-derived calls from the multiplex PCR reads in MiXCR, one entry per CDR3 protein. The sample comprises 240,000 or so distinct CDR3 sequences, about 17% of which are singletons, and less than 35% rests with the top ten. This TCR was recovered from a young woman with Graves' ophthalmopathy. Sequenced: blood.

As DNA, the CDR3 is TGTGCCAGCAGACAGACAGGGGCGAACACTGAAGCTTTCTTT. It yields the protein CASRQTGANTEAFF. The V call is TRBV6-1, the J call TRBJ1-1; 8 nucleotides align to TRBD1. Germline loops: CDR1 MNHNS, CDR2 SASEGT. The CDR3 sequence is 14 residues long. V lost 6 bases and J lost 1; bases outside the gene matches: 4.